A single sample gave rise to the 12 T cell receptor beta chains below, sequenced in a study of early T cells in non-severe SARS-CoV-2 infection. Via MiXCR, TCRdb re-called the 5' RACE reads, giving one row per CDR3 protein. The sample consists of some 55,000 distinct CDR3 sequences, over 9.5% of them appearing once. Sequenced input: whole blood. Source of these receptors: an adult who was a healthcare worker with PCR-confirmed SARS-CoV-2 infection or an uninfected control (not recorded which).

This clonotype was seen ten or more times. The rearrangement uses TRBV29-1 and TRBJ1-5, with TRBD1 matching 8 bases. Trimming at V came to 4 bases and at J to 5 bases, leaving 7 bases not matched to a gene. Germline V lookup: CDR1 SQVTM, CDR2 ANQGSEA. The CDR3 totals 14 residues. CDR3 sequence (DNA): TGCAGCGTTGTCGGCTTGACAGGGGATCAGCCCCAGCATTTT. Its protein is CSVVGLTGDQPQHF.

The genes are TRBV10-1 and TRBJ1-1; 7 nucleotides agree with TRBD1. CDR3 length: 13 amino acids. V dropped 5 bases and J dropped 10; count of bases not matched to a gene: 10. CDR1 and CDR2 (germline): WNHNN, SYGVQD (reference sequence). CDR3 region: CASSRQGPRAAFF. In DNA, the CDR3 is TGCGCCAGCAGTAGACAGGGACCGAGGGCAGCTTTCTTT.

This chain joins TRBV11-3 and TRBJ2-2; D could derive from TRBD1 or TRBD2 (5 bases each). V gave up 7 bases and J gave up 1 base, with 13 bases separating them. In germline, CDR1 is SGHNT, CDR2 YENEEA. There are 15 residues in the CDR3. The CDR3 spells CASTTGTQNTGELFF. The CDR3 nucleotides read TGTGCCAGCACCACCGGGACCCAGAACACCGGGGAGCTGTTTTTT.

In this sample, this clonotype turned up a few times. The genes are TRBV30 and TRBJ2-7; 9 positions agree with TRBD1. The CDR3 runs to 13 residues. Germline V CDR1 and CDR2: GTSNPN, SVGIG (reference sequence). Trimming at V came to 4 bases and at J to 4 bases, leaving 5 bases not matched to a gene. Here the CDR3 DNA reads TGTGCCTGGAAATACAGGGGGCCGTACGAGCAGTACTTC. This gives the protein CAWKYRGPYEQYF. Combining the CDR3 with reference TRBV30 and TRBJ2-7 gives the whole variable domain SQTIHQWPATLVQPVGSPLSLECTVEGTSNPNLYWYRQAAGRGLQLLFYSVGIGQISSEVPQNLSASRPQDRQFILSSKKLLLSDSGFYLCAWKYRGPYEQYFGPGTRLTVT.

This clonotype was seen repeatedly, ten times or more. This chain joins TRBV3-1 and TRBJ1-1; 8 bases fit TRBD1. The germline CDR1 and CDR2 sequences are LGHDT and YNNKEL (reference sequence). J gave up 7 bases and V 4 bases, and 11 bases lay outside the gene matches. This CDR3 region has 15 residues. The CDR3 sequence: CASSPIQGARIEAFF. CDR3 bases: TGTGCCAGCAGCCCGATCCAGGGGGCGCGAATTGAAGCTTTCTTT.

Ten or more counts support this clonotype. This chain joins TRBV7-8 and TRBJ2-3; perhaps TRBD2 as D (5 bases). The CDR3 is made up of 17 amino acids. V lost 2 bases, J lost 0 bases, and 15 bases lay in between. Germline CDR1 reads SGHVS; CDR2 reads FQNEAQ. DNA for the CDR3: TGTGCCAGCAGCTTAAATGCACAGTGGACTAGCACAGATACGCAGTATTTT. Its translation: CASSLNAQWTSTDTQYF.

This clonotype appeared a few times. The CDR3 spells CASSLAQGDNQPQHF. CDR3 DNA: TGTGCCAGCAGCTTAGCGCAAGGGGACAATCAGCCCCAGCATTTT. The genes are TRBV7-9 and TRBJ1-5; the D gene is possibly TRBD1 (5 bases). The V gene's germline CDR1 is SEHNR and CDR2 FQNEAQ (reference sequence). CDR3 size: 15 residues. V was trimmed by 0 bases and J by 3 bases, leaving 9 bases between them.

The CDR3 is CASSSLAGGPLSEQYF. CDR3 nucleotides: TGTGCCAGCAGCTCCTTAGCGGGAGGGCCTCTGAGCGAGCAGTACTTC. The chain carries TRBV11-2 and TRBJ2-7, with 11 bases fitting TRBD2. This CDR3 comprises 16 residues. V shed 4 bases, J shed 6 bases, and the junction held 11 bases outside the gene matches. In germline, CDR1 is SGHAT, CDR2 FQNNGV.

About this clonotype: One junction end disagrees with the germline gene, perhaps due to a read error. The CDR3 DNA reads as TGTGCCTGCAGCTATGGACTAGCGGCCGCTGGGGGCACAGATACGCAGTATTTT. Its translation: CACSYGLAAAGGTDTQYF. The chain is built from TRBV6-5 and TRBJ2-3; 10 nucleotides agree with TRBD2. This CDR3 has 18 amino acids. CDR1 and CDR2 from the germline V gene are MNHEY and SVGAGI.

In this sample, this clonotype turned up many times. V gene TRBV7-6 combines with J gene TRBJ2-5; D unresolved. This CDR3 contains 14 residues. The V and J ends lost 5 bases and 5 bases respectively, with 15 bases between them. Germline values: CDR1 SGHVS, CDR2 FNYEAQ. The CDR3 loop is CASSPREVRETQYF. The CDR3 nucleotides are TGTGCCAGCAGCCCCAGAGAGGTCCGGGAGACCCAGTACTTC.

This clonotype has ten or more counts. This chain uses TRBV19 with TRBJ2-3, with TRBD1 identical over 7 bases. Germline V lookup: CDR1 LNHDA, CDR2 SQIVND (reference sequence). The CDR3 extends over 16 amino acids. Germline trimming cut 5 bases from V and 2 bases from J; bases unmatched to any gene: 10. The chain's CDR3 is CASSQFVGQITDTQYF. DNA for the CDR3: TGTGCCAGTAGTCAATTTGTGGGACAGATCACAGATACGCAGTATTTT.

This clonotype was seen repeatedly, ten times or more. The V gene is TRBV6-6, the J gene TRBJ1-1, with D hard to call. The CDR3 covers 12 residues. Germline-derived CDR1 and CDR2 are MNHNY and SVGAGI (reference sequence). V was pared by 4 bases and J by 1 base, with 4 bases between. CDR3 protein: CASSFENTEAFF. The CDR3 region has the DNA TGTGCCAGCAGTTTTGAGAACACTGAAGCTTTCTTT.